The 5 T cell receptor beta chains listed next were all sequenced from one sample in a study of control samples from healthy donors and cancer patients. TCRdb keeps only in-frame clones here, not all; method: immunoSEQ multiplex PCR. The repertoire holds 130,000 to 150,000 clones, with approximately 93% as singletons. Sample: blood. The receptors come from a young man in good health.

The J gene is TRBJ2-1, the V gene TRBV6-5; D is unresolved. V was trimmed by 7 bases and J by 2 bases, leaving 9 bases between them. The CDR3 totals 13 residues. CDR1 and CDR2 from the germline V gene are MNHEY and SVGAGI. The CDR3 nucleotides read TGTGCCAGCACCCGAGTTGCCTACAATGAGCAGTTCTTC. It translates to CASTRVAYNEQFF.

This chain connects TRBV2 to TRBJ2-2, with 9 bases fitting TRBD1. CDR1 is SNHLY, CDR2 FYNNEI, per germline. The CDR3 is 14 residues long. V trimming: 6 bases; J trimming: 4 bases; junction bases outside the gene matches: 3. The CDR3 loop reads CASRGTGRTGELFF. Written as DNA, the CDR3 is TGTGCCAGCAGGGGGACAGGGCGCACCGGGGAGCTGTTTTTT. Filled out from reference TRBV2 and TRBJ2-2, the complete variable domain reads EPEVTQTPSHQVTQMGQEVILRCVPISNHLYFYWYRQILGQKVEFLVSFYNNEISEKSEIFDDQFSVERPDGSNFTLKIRSTKLEDSAMYFCASRGTGRTGELFFGEGSRLTVL.

The chain carries TRBV2 and TRBJ2-7, with D possibly TRBD2 on 5 matching bases. V lost 5 bases to trimming and J lost 0 bases, with 8 bases between them. The CDR3 has 13 residues. The germline V gene encodes CDR1 SNHLY and CDR2 FYNNEI. The CDR3: CASSYGDSYEQYF. The CDR3 DNA follows: TGTGCCAGCAGTTACGGGGACTCCTACGAGCAGTACTTC. Complete variable domain (other parts from reference TRBV2 and TRBJ2-7): EPEVTQTPSHQVTQMGQEVILRCVPISNHLYFYWYRQILGQKVEFLVSFYNNEISEKSEIFDDQFSVERPDGSNFTLKIRSTKLEDSAMYFCASSYGDSYEQYFGPGTRLTVT.

The V gene is TRBV5-1, the J gene TRBJ2-2, with TRBD2 matching 8 bases. Germline assignment: CDR1 SGHRS and CDR2 YFSETQ. Unmatched junction bases numbered 10, after V lost 6 bases and J lost 3 bases. The CDR3 runs 16 residues. The CDR3 nucleotides read TGCGCCAGCACCCAGCCCCCGGGGGGGTACACCGGGGAGCTGTTTTTT. The encoded protein is CASTQPPGGYTGELFF.

This clone has more than one count but fewer than ten. This chain links TRBV28 with TRBJ2-7, with 10 bases that match TRBD2. Unmatched junction bases numbered 12, after V lost 5 bases and J lost 2 bases. Germline CDR1 is MDHEN and CDR2 is SYDVKM. The CDR3 totals 17 residues. The CDR3 loop is CASSPDGGSGRAYEQYF. The CDR3 bases are TGTGCCAGCAGTCCGGATGGGGGGAGCGGGAGGGCCTACGAGCAGTACTTC.